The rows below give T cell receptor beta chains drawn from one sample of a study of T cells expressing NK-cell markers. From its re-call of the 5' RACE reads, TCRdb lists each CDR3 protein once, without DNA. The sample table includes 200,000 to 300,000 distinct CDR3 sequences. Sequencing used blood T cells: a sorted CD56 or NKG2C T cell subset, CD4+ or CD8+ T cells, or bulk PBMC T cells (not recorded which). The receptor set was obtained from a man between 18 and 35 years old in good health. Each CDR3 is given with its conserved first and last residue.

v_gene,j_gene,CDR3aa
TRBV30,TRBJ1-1,CALLKGTEAFF
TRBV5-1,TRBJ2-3,CASSSGGIGKTDTQYF
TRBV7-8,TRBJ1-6,CASSADRGYSPLHF
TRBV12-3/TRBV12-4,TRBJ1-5,CASSLEGATNQPQHF
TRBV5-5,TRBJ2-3,CASSLALAYTDTQYF
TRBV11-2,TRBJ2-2,CASRLAGGDTGELFF
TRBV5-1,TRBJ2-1,CASSLTGTGHNEQFF
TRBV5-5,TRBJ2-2,CASSPGAVDTGELFF
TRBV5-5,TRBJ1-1,CASSLLGQTRNTEAFF
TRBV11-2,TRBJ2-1,CASSYPGLAGGDNEQFF
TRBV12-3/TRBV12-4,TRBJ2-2,CASSLFGTISGELFF
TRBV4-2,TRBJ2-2,CASSLPVSGELFF
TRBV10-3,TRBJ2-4,CAISGQTAAKNIQYF
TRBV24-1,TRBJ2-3,CATSGAGGTDTQYF
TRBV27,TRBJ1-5,CASSLLAGGQPQHF
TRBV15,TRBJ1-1,CATSSTSRDRGWGAFF
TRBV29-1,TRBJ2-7,CSTRRTGDYEQYF
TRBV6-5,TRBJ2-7,CASSYSLQEQYF
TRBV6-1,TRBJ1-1,CASSVFPREGNTEAFF
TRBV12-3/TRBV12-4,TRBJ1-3,CASSLSAGGNTIYF
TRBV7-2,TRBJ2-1,CASSSLDGKEQFF
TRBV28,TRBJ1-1,CASSPGETRSTEAFF
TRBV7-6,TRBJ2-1,CASSFGGSNEQFF
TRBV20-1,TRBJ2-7,CSASGGLAEYEQYF
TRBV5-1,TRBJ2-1,CASKGTSGSSYEQFF
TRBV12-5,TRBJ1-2,CASASGQRHYGYTF
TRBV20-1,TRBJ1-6,CSARDPRTRSSYNSPLHF